A selection of T cell receptor beta chains follows, all from one sample in a study of CD8+ T cells in alopecia areata. Sequencing was performed with immunoSEQ multiplex PCR; in TCRdb, only in-frame clones are kept and a portion is missing. The sample includes approximately 210,000 clones, 66% of them seen just once. Source: CD4+ T cells sorted from blood, taken between weeks 43 and 45, from a patient treated with tofacitinib. The receptors were gathered from a human donor with alopecia areata. Each CDR3 is given with its conserved first and last residue. The D gene is left open where the match is weak. Size is stated for part of the rows, as once, few or many counts, or as a class when the clone is expanded.

clone size: .
J gene: TRBJ2-2
D gene: .
V gene: TRBV18
CDR3 protein: CASSPKEELFF
CDR3 DNA: TGTGCCAGCTCACCGAAAGAGGAGCTGTTTTTT

clone size: .
J gene: TRBJ2-1
D gene: TRBD2
V gene: TRBV5-1
CDR3 protein: CASSPAAGGRYNEQFF
CDR3 DNA: TGCGCCAGCAGCCCGGCAGCGGGGGGGCGGTACAATGAGCAGTTCTTC

clone size: .
J gene: TRBJ1-2
D gene: TRBD1
V gene: TRBV6-6
CDR3 protein: CASYDRGQGVYGYTF
CDR3 DNA: TGTGCCAGCTATGATCGTGGACAGGGGGTCTATGGCTACACCTTC

clone size: few
J gene: TRBJ1-5
D gene: .
V gene: TRBV28
CDR3 protein: CASRTETERQPQHF
CDR3 DNA: TGTGCCAGCAGAACCGAGACAGAGCGTCAGCCCCAGCATTTT

clone size: .
J gene: TRBJ2-3
D gene: TRBD2
V gene: TRBV5-1
CDR3 protein: CASSLASAGSTDTQYF
CDR3 DNA: TGCGCCAGCAGCTTGGCCTCAGCGGGGAGCACAGATACGCAGTATTTT

clone size: .
J gene: TRBJ1-6
D gene: TRBD1
V gene: TRBV5-1
CDR3 protein: CASSLSGQGNSPLHF
CDR3 DNA: TGCGCCAGCAGCTTGTCCGGACAGGGAAATTCACCCCTCCACTTT

clone size: .
J gene: TRBJ1-5
D gene: TRBD1
V gene: TRBV9
CDR3 protein: CASSVGDSDQPQHF
CDR3 DNA: TGTGCCAGCAGCGTAGGGGACAGCGATCAGCCCCAGCATTTT

clone size: .
J gene: TRBJ1-5
D gene: TRBD1
V gene: TRBV2
CDR3 protein: CASSNDRGYQPQHF
CDR3 DNA: TGTGCCAGCAGTAATGACAGGGGGTATCAGCCCCAGCATTTT

clone size: few
J gene: TRBJ2-7
D gene: .
V gene: TRBV29-1
CDR3 protein: CSVCMGVEEQYF
CDR3 DNA: TGCAGCGTTTGTATGGGGGTGGAAGAGCAGTACTTC

clone size: .
J gene: TRBJ1-1
D gene: .
V gene: TRBV6-5
CDR3 protein: CASTFDTQGGEAFF
CDR3 DNA: TGTGCCAGCACATTCGATACTCAAGGGGGGGAAGCTTTCTTT

clone size: .
J gene: TRBJ1-2
D gene: .
V gene: TRBV14
CDR3 protein: CASSQTGKYGYTF
CDR3 DNA: TGTGCCAGCAGCCAAACAGGGAAATATGGCTACACCTTC

clone size: .
J gene: TRBJ1-1
D gene: .
V gene: TRBV29-1
CDR3 protein: CSVEPSQNTEAFF
CDR3 DNA: TGCAGCGTTGAACCATCTCAGAACACTGAAGCTTTCTTT

clone size: .
J gene: TRBJ2-7
D gene: TRBD1
V gene: TRBV29-1
CDR3 protein: CSVPGTGAYEQYF
CDR3 DNA: TGCAGCGTTCCTGGGACAGGGGCCTACGAGCAGTACTTC

clone size: .
J gene: TRBJ1-2
D gene: .
V gene: TRBV29-1
CDR3 protein: CSVEETQVGYTF
CDR3 DNA: TGCAGCGTTGAAGAGACTCAGGTTGGCTACACCTTC

clone size: .
J gene: TRBJ2-2
D gene: .
V gene: TRBV2
CDR3 protein: CASSEVSTGELFF
CDR3 DNA: TGTGCCAGCAGTGAAGTCAGTACCGGGGAGCTGTTTTTT

clone size: once
J gene: TRBJ2-7
D gene: TRBD2
V gene: TRBV9
CDR3 protein: CASSPSGHSYEQYF
CDR3 DNA: TGTGCCAGCAGCCCTAGCGGGCACTCCTACGAGCAGTACTTC

clone size: .
J gene: TRBJ2-3
D gene: TRBD1
V gene: TRBV30
CDR3 protein: CAWSHGTGGVDTQYF
CDR3 DNA: TGTGCCTGGAGTCACGGGACAGGGGGCGTAGATACGCAGTATTTT

clone size: few
J gene: TRBJ1-6
D gene: .
V gene: TRBV7-8
CDR3 protein: CASTPLGITGGRYNSPLHF
CDR3 DNA: TGTGCCAGCACCCCCCTAGGGATCACGGGGGGCAGATATAATTCACCCCTCCACTTT

clone size: .
J gene: TRBJ2-3
D gene: TRBD1
V gene: TRBV10-3
CDR3 protein: CAARRTGVDEQYF
CDR3 DNA: TGTGCCGCCAGGCGGACAGGAGTGGATGAGCAGTATTTT

clone size: .
J gene: TRBJ1-6
D gene: .
V gene: TRBV27
CDR3 protein: CASSLEGISNSPLHF
CDR3 DNA: TGTGCCAGCAGTTTAGAGGGGATTTCTAATTCACCCCTCCACTTT

clone size: .
J gene: TRBJ2-3
D gene: TRBD2
V gene: TRBV29-1
CDR3 protein: CSVGLVVGTDTQYF
CDR3 DNA: TGCAGCGTGGGACTAGTCGTAGGCACAGATACGCAGTATTTT

clone size: .
J gene: TRBJ1-1
D gene: .
V gene: TRBV5-4
CDR3 protein: CASSLEAGANTEAFF
CDR3 DNA: TGTGCCAGCAGCTTGGAGGCAGGGGCCAACACTGAAGCTTTCTTT

clone size: .
J gene: TRBJ2-7
D gene: TRBD1
V gene: TRBV2
CDR3 protein: CASIRDRGHEQYF
CDR3 DNA: TGTGCCAGCATCCGGGACAGGGGCCACGAGCAGTACTTC

clone size: few
J gene: TRBJ1-1
D gene: .
V gene: TRBV15
CDR3 protein: CATSRSTLNTEAFF
CDR3 DNA: TGTGCCACCAGCAGATCGACATTGAACACTGAAGCTTTCTTT

clone size: .
J gene: TRBJ2-5
D gene: .
V gene: TRBV29-1
CDR3 protein: CSAAAAQETQYF
CDR3 DNA: TGCAGCGCCGCCGCAGCTCAAGAGACCCAGTACTTC

clone size: .
J gene: TRBJ2-2
D gene: TRBD2
V gene: TRBV28
CDR3 protein: CASRWTRNTGELFF
CDR3 DNA: TGTGCCAGCAGGTGGACTAGGAACACCGGGGAGCTGTTTTTT

clone size: few
J gene: TRBJ2-3
D gene: .
V gene: TRBV29-1
CDR3 protein: CSVGTIRTDTQYF
CDR3 DNA: TGCAGCGTTGGGACTATCCGCACAGATACGCAGTATTTT

clone size: .
J gene: TRBJ2-7
D gene: .
V gene: TRBV5-6
CDR3 protein: CASSDHHRSGYYEQYF
CDR3 DNA: TGTGCCAGCAGCGATCACCACAGATCCGGGTACTACGAGCAGTACTTC

clone size: .
J gene: TRBJ1-5
D gene: .
V gene: TRBV29-1
CDR3 protein: CSVGDGDNQPQHF
CDR3 DNA: TGCAGCGTGGGGGACGGTGACAATCAGCCCCAGCATTTT

clone size: .
J gene: TRBJ2-7
D gene: TRBD2
V gene: TRBV11-1
CDR3 protein: CASSLDPSGTYEQYF
CDR3 DNA: TGTGCCAGCAGCTTAGATCCTAGCGGCACCTACGAGCAGTACTTC

clone size: .
J gene: TRBJ1-1
D gene: TRBD1
V gene: TRBV29-1
CDR3 protein: CSVETGGILEAFF
CDR3 DNA: TGCAGCGTTGAGACAGGGGGCATATTAGAAGCTTTCTTT

clone size: .
J gene: TRBJ2-3
D gene: TRBD2
V gene: TRBV6-4
CDR3 protein: CASSEGTSSRGQYF
CDR3 DNA: TGTGCCAGCAGTGAAGGGACTAGCTCCCGGGGGCAGTATTTT

clone size: .
J gene: TRBJ2-1
D gene: TRBD2
V gene: TRBV10-3
CDR3 protein: CATRTSGGVNEQFF
CDR3 DNA: TGTGCCACCCGGACTAGCGGGGGGGTGAATGAGCAGTTCTTC

clone size: .
J gene: TRBJ2-2
D gene: .
V gene: TRBV5-4
CDR3 protein: CASSTGLSGELFF
CDR3 DNA: TGTGCCAGCAGCACGGGACTTAGCGGGGAGCTGTTTTTT

clone size: .
J gene: TRBJ1-1
D gene: .
V gene: TRBV19
CDR3 protein: CASSIPGAEAFF
CDR3 DNA: TGTGCCAGTAGTATCCCTGGCGCTGAAGCTTTCTTT

clone size: .
J gene: TRBJ2-1
D gene: .
V gene: TRBV11-2
CDR3 protein: CASSPQEGGRWFF
CDR3 DNA: TGTGCCAGCAGCCCTCAGGAGGGGGGCCGATGGTTCTTC

clone size: .
J gene: TRBJ1-1
D gene: TRBD1
V gene: TRBV14
CDR3 protein: CASSRLTGTGMTFF
CDR3 DNA: TGTGCCAGCAGCCGACTAACCGGGACAGGGATGACTTTCTTT

clone size: few
J gene: TRBJ1-1
D gene: .
V gene: TRBV29-1
CDR3 protein: CSVIPNTEAFF
CDR3 DNA: TGCAGCGTTATCCCGAACACTGAAGCTTTCTTT

clone size: .
J gene: TRBJ2-2
D gene: .
V gene: TRBV5-1
CDR3 protein: CASSPQEGSTGELFF
CDR3 DNA: TGCGCCAGCAGCCCACAGGAGGGGAGCACCGGGGAGCTGTTTTTT

clone size: once
J gene: TRBJ2-1
D gene: TRBD2
V gene: TRBV25-1
CDR3 protein: CASSGTSGGSNEQFF
CDR3 DNA: TGTGCCAGCAGCGGGACTAGCGGGGGGTCCAATGAGCAGTTCTTC

clone size: .
J gene: TRBJ2-5
D gene: .
V gene: TRBV28
CDR3 protein: CASSFPGAGETQYF
CDR3 DNA: TGTGCCAGCTCCTTCCCCGGGGCAGGAGAGACCCAGTACTTC

clone size: .
J gene: TRBJ2-7
D gene: .
V gene: TRBV21-1
CDR3 protein: CASSKPPVAGAYEQYF
CDR3 DNA: TGTGCCAGCAGCAAACCCCCAGTGGCGGGGGCCTACGAGCAGTACTTC

clone size: .
J gene: TRBJ2-7
D gene: TRBD2
V gene: TRBV30
CDR3 protein: CAWSSYGLEGF
CDR3 DNA: TGTGCCTGGAGTTCATACGGACTAGAGGGATTC

clone size: few
J gene: TRBJ2-5
D gene: TRBD2
V gene: TRBV11-2
CDR3 protein: CASSLRTSGEETQYF
CDR3 DNA: TGTGCCAGCAGCTTAAGGACTAGCGGGGAAGAGACCCAGTACTTC

clone size: .
J gene: TRBJ2-7
D gene: .
V gene: TRBV5-1
CDR3 protein: CASSGGRDARFTTYEQYF
CDR3 DNA: TGCGCCAGCAGTGGTGGCCGGGACGCCAGGTTCACGACCTACGAGCAGTACTTC

clone size: .
J gene: TRBJ2-1
D gene: TRBD1
V gene: TRBV13
CDR3 protein: CASSLGTGDEQFF
CDR3 DNA: TGTGCCAGCAGCTTGGGGACAGGGGATGAGCAGTTCTTC

clone size: .
J gene: TRBJ2-7
D gene: .
V gene: TRBV2
CDR3 protein: CASSVHEQYF
CDR3 DNA: TGTGCCAGCAGTGTACACGAGCAGTACTTC

clone size: .
J gene: TRBJ1-2
D gene: .
V gene: TRBV9
CDR3 protein: CASSATPLGGYTF
CDR3 DNA: TGTGCCAGCAGCGCGACTCCCTTGGGGGGCTACACCTTC

clone size: few
J gene: TRBJ2-7
D gene: TRBD2
V gene: TRBV5-6
CDR3 protein: CASNKYSGTYEQYF
CDR3 DNA: TGTGCCAGCAACAAATACAGCGGGACCTACGAGCAGTACTTC

clone size: .
J gene: TRBJ1-2
D gene: TRBD1
V gene: TRBV27
CDR3 protein: CASSRDRELANYGYTF
CDR3 DNA: TGTGCCAGCAGTCGGGACAGGGAGTTAGCTAACTATGGCTACACCTTC

clone size: .
J gene: TRBJ1-2
D gene: TRBD1
V gene: TRBV30
CDR3 protein: CAWSYPGQSGYTF
CDR3 DNA: TGTGCCTGGTCGTACCCGGGACAGTCTGGCTACACCTTC